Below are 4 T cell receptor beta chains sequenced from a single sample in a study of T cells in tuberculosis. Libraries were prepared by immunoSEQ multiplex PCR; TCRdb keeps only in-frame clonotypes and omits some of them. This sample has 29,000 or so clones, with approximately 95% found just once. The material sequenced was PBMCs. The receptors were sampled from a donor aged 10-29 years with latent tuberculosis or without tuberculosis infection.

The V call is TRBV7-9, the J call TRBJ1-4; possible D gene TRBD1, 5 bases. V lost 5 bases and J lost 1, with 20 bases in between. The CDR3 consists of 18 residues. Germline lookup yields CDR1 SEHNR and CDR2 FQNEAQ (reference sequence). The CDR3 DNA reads TGTGCCAGCAGCCCCCTCGGGGGTTCCCTTAGAACTAATGAAAAACTGTTTTTT. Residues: CASSPLGGSLRTNEKLFF.

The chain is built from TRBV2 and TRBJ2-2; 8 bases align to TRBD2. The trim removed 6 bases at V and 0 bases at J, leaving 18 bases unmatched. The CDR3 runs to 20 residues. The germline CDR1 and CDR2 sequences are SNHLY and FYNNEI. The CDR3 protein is CASRALGGPQLAANTGELFF. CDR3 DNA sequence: TGTGCCAGCAGGGCCTTGGGAGGGCCCCAACTAGCGGCGAACACCGGGGAGCTGTTTTTT.

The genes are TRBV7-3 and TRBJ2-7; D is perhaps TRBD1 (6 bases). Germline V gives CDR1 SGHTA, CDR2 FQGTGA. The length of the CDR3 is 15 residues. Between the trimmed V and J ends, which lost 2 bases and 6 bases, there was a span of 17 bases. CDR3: CASSLEPGARGEQYF. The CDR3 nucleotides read TGTGCCAGCAGCTTAGAGCCAGGGGCGAGGGGCGAGCAGTACTTC.

CDR3 sequence (DNA): TGTGCCAGCTCCCCCGGGACAGGGGAGGGCTACACCTTC. Translating gives CASSPGTGEGYTF. The V gene is TRBV18, the J gene TRBJ1-2, with 10 bases fitting TRBD1. The CDR3 covers 13 residues. Looked up from germline, CDR1 is KGHSH and CDR2 is LQKENI. Trimming at V came to 6 bases and at J to 8 bases, leaving 6 bases not matched to a gene.